These T cell receptor beta chains were read from a single sample in a study of blood T cells in healthy people across ages. TCRdb analysed the 5' RACE reads with MiXCR anew, one entry per CDR3 protein. The table has about 650,000 distinct CDR3 sequences, about 32% seen once. The sample taken for sequencing was blood. These receptors came from a woman of 80 years or more in good health. Each CDR3 is given with its conserved first and last residue. D genes are given only for firm matches. Rows may omit the clone size; those that give it use once, few, many or a size class.

CDR3 DNA	CDR3 protein	clone size	V gene	J gene	D gene
TGTGCCAGCAGCGTCACCCCCACAAACATTCAGTACTTC	CASSVTPTNIQYF	many	TRBV7-8	TRBJ2-4	NA
TGCAGTGCTAGCCACTCCCGCAATGGGTACGAGCAGTACTTC	CSASHSRNGYEQYF	NA	TRBV20-1	TRBJ2-7	NA
TGTGCCAGCAGCCGGACCCCACCGGAGGAAAAACTGTTTTTT	CASSRTPPEEKLFF	many	TRBV7-2	TRBJ1-4	NA
TGTGCCAGCAGCCAAAAACAGGGGAGAAATGAAAAACTGTTTTTT	CASSQKQGRNEKLFF	NA	TRBV7-2	TRBJ1-4	TRBD1
TGTGCTAGCAGTAGGACGACTGCAACTAATGAAAAACTGTTTTTT	CASSRTTATNEKLFF	few	TRBV7-7	TRBJ1-4	NA
TGCAGCGTCGGGGGCAATGAGCAGTTCTTC	CSVGGNEQFF	few	TRBV29-1	TRBJ2-1	NA
TGCAGTGCGACAGGGGGCATTGAGACCCAGTACTTC	CSATGGIETQYF	many	TRBV20-1	TRBJ2-5	TRBD1
TGTGCCTCGGACAGGACTCCCTACAATGAGCAGTTCTTC	CASDRTPYNEQFF	few	TRBV28	TRBJ2-1	TRBD1
TGTGCCAGCAGCCCCGACCTCAATGAGCAGTTCTTC	CASSPDLNEQFF	many	TRBV12-3/TRBV12-4	TRBJ2-1	NA
TGTGCCAGCAGCGTTCGACAGGGGACCGGGGAGCTGTTTTTT	CASSVRQGTGELFF	NA	TRBV7-2	TRBJ2-2	TRBD1
TGTGCCAGCAGCGTAGCTACTGACAGGAACACTGAAGCTTTCTTT	CASSVATDRNTEAFF	few	TRBV9	TRBJ1-1	NA
TGTGCCAGCAGCTCGACGGGATCTAGCACAGATACGCAGTATTTT	CASSSTGSSTDTQYF	many	TRBV7-9	TRBJ2-3	NA
TGTGCCAGCCTTTTGCGTAGCGGGGGGCACAATGAGCAGTTCTTC	CASLLRSGGHNEQFF	many	TRBV2	TRBJ2-1	TRBD2
TGTGCCAGCAGGGCCCGACAGGGGGCTTGGCACACCGGGGAGCTGTTTTTT	CASRARQGAWHTGELFF	NA	TRBV6-2/TRBV6-3	TRBJ2-2	TRBD1
TGTGCCAGCAAAGTCCTATTAGGCACAGATACGCAGTATTTT	CASKVLLGTDTQYF	many	TRBV6-5	TRBJ2-3	NA
TGCAGTGCTAGAGGGCTCAATCAGCCCCAGCATTTT	CSARGLNQPQHF	NA	TRBV20-1	TRBJ1-5	NA
TGTGCCAGCAGTGACAGGGGGTTTACGGGTATGACTGAAGCTTTCTTT	CASSDRGFTGMTEAFF	few	TRBV2	TRBJ1-1	TRBD1
TGTGCCAGCAGTTTACAGGACAGGGGGCGTCACGAGCAGTACTTC	CASSLQDRGRHEQYF	many	TRBV12-3/TRBV12-4	TRBJ2-7	TRBD1
TGTGCCAGCAGCGTAGCGTTCTTCTCTAGCACAGATACGCAGTATTTT	CASSVAFFSSTDTQYF	once	TRBV7-6	TRBJ2-3	NA
TGCGCCAGCAGCGGAGTGAGCTCCTACAATGAGCAGTTCTTC	CASSGVSSYNEQFF	many	TRBV5-1	TRBJ2-1	NA
TGCGCCAGCAGCCAACTACAGGGGAGTGAGCAGTTCTTC	CASSQLQGSEQFF	many	TRBV4-3	TRBJ2-1	TRBD1
TGTGCCAGCAGTCAGCGGGACAGGGGGCGAAAACTGTTTTTT	CASSQRDRGRKLFF	many	TRBV12-3/TRBV12-4	TRBJ1-4	TRBD1
TGTGCCAGCAGTTTAATAGCGGGAGGGAACAATGAGCAGTTCTTC	CASSLIAGGNNEQFF	NA	TRBV28	TRBJ2-1	TRBD2
TGCGCCAGCAGCCGGGACAGGGGGTTCACCGGGGAGCTGTTTTTT	CASSRDRGFTGELFF	NA	TRBV4-3	TRBJ2-2	TRBD1
TGCAGTGCTAGTATGGGGACTACTAATAACTATGGCTACACCTTC	CSASMGTTNNYGYTF	many	TRBV20-1	TRBJ1-2	NA
TGTGCCAGCAGCGTAGTGGGCAGGGCAACCGGGGAGCTGTTTTTT	CASSVVGRATGELFF	NA	TRBV9	TRBJ2-2	NA
TGCAGTGCTAGCCCTTTGGGTAGCGGGGGAACGGATGAGCAGTTCTTC	CSASPLGSGGTDEQFF	many	TRBV20-1	TRBJ2-1	TRBD2
TGTGCCAGCAGCCCCCTTACCTCAGCGGGGGCCCTAGATACGCAGTATTTT	CASSPLTSAGALDTQYF	NA	TRBV7-2	TRBJ2-3	TRBD2
TGTGCCACCAGCAGAGAGGGGACAGTAGGGACCCAGTACTTC	CATSREGTVGTQYF	many	TRBV15	TRBJ2-5	TRBD1
TGTGCCAGCAGTTACTCGACAGGGGTCGAGCAGTACTTC	CASSYSTGVEQYF	many	TRBV6-2/TRBV6-3	TRBJ2-7	TRBD1
TGTGCCAGCACGCGACAGGGAAGCACAGATACGCAGTATTTT	CASTRQGSTDTQYF	many	TRBV6-5	TRBJ2-3	TRBD1
TGTGCCAGCAGTGAAGGTGGCGAAGGGGTCTCTGGCTACACCTTC	CASSEGGEGVSGYTF	many	TRBV25-1	TRBJ1-2	NA
TGTGCCTGCAACTTAGGAGGGTATGGCTACACCTTC	CACNLGGYGYTF	NA	TRBV7-9	TRBJ1-2	NA
TGTGCCAGCAGTTTAACTAGCGGGTACAATGAGCAGTTCTTC	CASSLTSGYNEQFF	many	TRBV27	TRBJ2-1	TRBD2
TGTGCCAGCAGCCTGAGAGGGACCGATAGGAAAAACATTCAGTACTTC	CASSLRGTDRKNIQYF	many	TRBV11-2	TRBJ2-4	NA
TGCGCCAGCAGTCGGGATAGCAATCAGCCCCAGCATTTT	CASSRDSNQPQHF	many	TRBV2	TRBJ1-5	NA
TGCAGTGCTAGCAAACGTGGGGCTAGCAATCAGCCCCAGCATTTT	CSASKRGASNQPQHF	few	TRBV20-1	TRBJ1-5	NA
TGTGCCAGCAGCCCAGGACAGGCTGGAAACACCATATATTTT	CASSPGQAGNTIYF	few	TRBV7-2	TRBJ1-3	TRBD1
TGCGCCAGCAACCCAGCGGGGGGACTACCCTCGGCAGATACGCAGTATTTT	CASNPAGGLPSADTQYF	many	TRBV5-1	TRBJ2-3	TRBD2
TGTGCCAGCAGCTTCGTAGCGGGGGGCCACACCTACAATGAGCAGTTCTTC	CASSFVAGGHTYNEQFF	many	TRBV7-8	TRBJ2-1	TRBD2
TGCAGCGTTAGGGACAGTGGTGAAAAACTGTTTTTT	CSVRDSGEKLFF	many	TRBV29-1	TRBJ1-4	TRBD1